A selection of T cell receptor beta chains follows, all from one sample in a study of Ad26.COV2.S vaccination and SARS-CoV-2 variants. The table came from immunoSEQ multiplex PCR; TCRdb's copy has only in-frame clones and leaves some out. The sample holds hundreds of thousands of clones, approximately 89% seen once. Sequenced material: peripheral blood, taken in a trial of Ad26.COV2.S vaccine versus placebo. The receptors derive from a person aged 18-65 years who received the Ad26.COV2.S COVID-19 vaccine or a placebo. Each CDR3 is given with its conserved first and last residue. Fields, in order: V gene, clone size, J gene, CDR3 length, D gene, CDR3 DNA, CDR3 protein. D genes are given only for firm matches. Size is omitted from some rows. Given values are once, few, many or a class for expanded clones.

v_call: TRBV7-8; clone_size: NA; j_call: TRBJ2-7; cdr3_length: 11; d_call: NA; cdr3_nt: TGTGCCAGCAGCGACGCCCGCGAGCAGTACTTC; cdr3_aa: CASSDAREQYF
v_call: TRBV7-9; clone_size: NA; j_call: TRBJ2-2; cdr3_length: 15; d_call: NA; cdr3_nt: TGTGCCAGCACCCTGGGACGGGCGGTGACCGGGGAGCTGTTTTTT; cdr3_aa: CASTLGRAVTGELFF
v_call: TRBV15; clone_size: NA; j_call: TRBJ1-2; cdr3_length: 12; d_call: NA; cdr3_nt: TGTGCCACCAGTTTCGCGGGGGTAGACTACACCTTC; cdr3_aa: CATSFAGVDYTF
v_call: TRBV12-3/TRBV12-4; clone_size: NA; j_call: TRBJ1-1; cdr3_length: 12; d_call: NA; cdr3_nt: TGTGCCAGCAGTTTTTATTCGACTGAAGCTTTCTTT; cdr3_aa: CASSFYSTEAFF
v_call: TRBV7-2; clone_size: NA; j_call: TRBJ1-2; cdr3_length: 14; d_call: NA; cdr3_nt: TGTGCCAGCAGCTTCGGGCCCCGACGGGGTGGCTACACCTTC; cdr3_aa: CASSFGPRRGGYTF
v_call: TRBV7-6; clone_size: NA; j_call: TRBJ1-3; cdr3_length: 17; d_call: NA; cdr3_nt: TGTGCCAGCAGCTTAGGTCGTGCAGGGCGTTCTGGAAACACCATATATTTT; cdr3_aa: CASSLGRAGRSGNTIYF
v_call: TRBV6-1; clone_size: NA; j_call: TRBJ1-1; cdr3_length: 14; d_call: NA; cdr3_nt: TGTGCCAGCAGTGAAGGGAGCTGGAACACTGAAGCTTTCTTT; cdr3_aa: CASSEGSWNTEAFF
v_call: TRBV5-1; clone_size: NA; j_call: TRBJ2-7; cdr3_length: 15; d_call: TRBD1; cdr3_nt: TGCGCCAGCAGCTCCCGGGACAGGGCTTCCTACGAGCAGTACTTC; cdr3_aa: CASSSRDRASYEQYF
v_call: TRBV5-1; clone_size: NA; j_call: TRBJ1-2; cdr3_length: 12; d_call: NA; cdr3_nt: TGCGCCAGCAGCTTGGACAGCTATGGCTACACCTTC; cdr3_aa: CASSLDSYGYTF
v_call: TRBV2; clone_size: NA; j_call: TRBJ1-2; cdr3_length: 10; d_call: NA; cdr3_nt: TGTGCCAGCAGTGTGCGAGGCTACACCTTC; cdr3_aa: CASSVRGYTF
v_call: TRBV28; clone_size: NA; j_call: TRBJ1-5; cdr3_length: 18; d_call: TRBD1; cdr3_nt: TGTGCCAGCAGTTTAATCCTCTACAGGGGTCGGAGCAATCAGCCCCAGCATTTT; cdr3_aa: CASSLILYRGRSNQPQHF
v_call: TRBV5-6; clone_size: NA; j_call: TRBJ1-4; cdr3_length: 13; d_call: NA; cdr3_nt: TGTGCCAGCAGCTTGCGAGGGAATGAAAAACTGTTTTTT; cdr3_aa: CASSLRGNEKLFF
v_call: TRBV28; clone_size: NA; j_call: TRBJ1-2; cdr3_length: 15; d_call: NA; cdr3_nt: TGTGCCAGCAGTTTGGGAGGGCTCCGAAACTATGGCTACACCTTC; cdr3_aa: CASSLGGLRNYGYTF
v_call: TRBV6-6; clone_size: NA; j_call: TRBJ1-5; cdr3_length: 14; d_call: NA; cdr3_nt: TGTGCCAGCAGTTACGAGGAAGGGCGACAGCCCCAGCATTTT; cdr3_aa: CASSYEEGRQPQHF
v_call: TRBV6-6; clone_size: NA; j_call: TRBJ1-6; cdr3_length: 15; d_call: TRBD1; cdr3_nt: TGTGCCAGCACCCCAACCGGGACAGGGGCCTCACCCCTCCACTTT; cdr3_aa: CASTPTGTGASPLHF
v_call: TRBV6-1; clone_size: NA; j_call: TRBJ2-1; cdr3_length: 18; d_call: TRBD2; cdr3_nt: TGTGCCAGCAGTGAAAGTCATAGCGGGAGGGCCGTCTACAATGAGCAGTTCTTC; cdr3_aa: CASSESHSGRAVYNEQFF
v_call: TRBV19; clone_size: once; j_call: TRBJ1-4; cdr3_length: 15; d_call: NA; cdr3_nt: TGTGCCAGTAGTATAATCGGGACGACGAATGAAAAACTGTTTTTT; cdr3_aa: CASSIIGTTNEKLFF
v_call: TRBV4-1; clone_size: NA; j_call: TRBJ2-1; cdr3_length: 16; d_call: TRBD1; cdr3_nt: TGCGCCAGCAGCTATTACCGGGACAGTCGAGTCAATGAGCAGTTCTTC; cdr3_aa: CASSYYRDSRVNEQFF
v_call: TRBV3-1/TRBV3-2; clone_size: NA; j_call: TRBJ2-2; cdr3_length: 24; d_call: TRBD2; cdr3_nt: TGTGCCAGCAGCCAAAGCCGTCTTGGGCAGACGGGACTAGCGGGGCTCTCGAACACCGGGGAGCTGTTTTTT; cdr3_aa: CASSQSRLGQTGLAGLSNTGELFF
v_call: TRBV20-1; clone_size: NA; j_call: TRBJ2-7; cdr3_length: 15; d_call: NA; cdr3_nt: TGCAGTGCTAGTTCTCCGGGGGCCATCGCCTACGAGCAGTACTTC; cdr3_aa: CSASSPGAIAYEQYF
v_call: TRBV28; clone_size: NA; j_call: TRBJ2-2; cdr3_length: 15; d_call: NA; cdr3_nt: TGTGCCAGCAGTTCGGGCAGAGTTAACACCGGGGAGCTGTTTTTT; cdr3_aa: CASSSGRVNTGELFF
v_call: TRBV19; clone_size: NA; j_call: TRBJ1-5; cdr3_length: 17; d_call: NA; cdr3_nt: TGTGCCAGTAGTATAGGGGCAGCAGGGCTTATCAATCAGCCCCAGCATTTT; cdr3_aa: CASSIGAAGLINQPQHF
v_call: TRBV15; clone_size: NA; j_call: TRBJ1-2; cdr3_length: 13; d_call: NA; cdr3_nt: TGTGCCACCAGCAGGAGCGGGGAACATGGCTACACCTTC; cdr3_aa: CATSRSGEHGYTF
v_call: TRBV4-1; clone_size: NA; j_call: TRBJ1-4; cdr3_length: 14; d_call: NA; cdr3_nt: TGCGCCAGCAGCCAGATAGAAAGGAGTGAAAAACTGTTTTTT; cdr3_aa: CASSQIERSEKLFF
v_call: TRBV4-3; clone_size: NA; j_call: TRBJ1-2; cdr3_length: 15; d_call: TRBD1; cdr3_nt: TGCGCCAGCAGCCAAGAAACAGGGGAGGGCTATGGCTACACCTTC; cdr3_aa: CASSQETGEGYGYTF
v_call: TRBV5-3; clone_size: NA; j_call: TRBJ1-5; cdr3_length: 14; d_call: NA; cdr3_nt: TGTGCCAGAAGCTTGGTCGGGGGGAGTCAGCCCCAGCATTTT; cdr3_aa: CARSLVGGSQPQHF
v_call: TRBV18; clone_size: NA; j_call: TRBJ1-2; cdr3_length: 14; d_call: NA; cdr3_nt: TGTGCCAGCTCACCTCGTCCTGTTCCTGGTGGCTACACCTTC; cdr3_aa: CASSPRPVPGGYTF
v_call: TRBV2; clone_size: few; j_call: TRBJ1-5; cdr3_length: 15; d_call: NA; cdr3_nt: TGTGCCAGCAGTTCTCAGGGGAATAGCAATCAGCCCCAGCATTTT; cdr3_aa: CASSSQGNSNQPQHF
v_call: TRBV27; clone_size: NA; j_call: TRBJ2-1; cdr3_length: 15; d_call: TRBD2; cdr3_nt: TGTGCCAGCAGTCCGGGACTAGCGACCTACAATGAGCAGTTCTTC; cdr3_aa: CASSPGLATYNEQFF
v_call: TRBV5-1; clone_size: NA; j_call: TRBJ1-5; cdr3_length: 15; d_call: NA; cdr3_nt: TGCGCCAGCAGCTTGGTGTTCGGTAGCAATCAGCCCCAGCATTTT; cdr3_aa: CASSLVFGSNQPQHF
v_call: TRBV7-2; clone_size: NA; j_call: TRBJ2-7; cdr3_length: 15; d_call: NA; cdr3_nt: TGTGCCAGCAGCTTAAATGAACTAGTTTCCTACGAGCAGTACTTC; cdr3_aa: CASSLNELVSYEQYF
v_call: TRBV7-2; clone_size: once; j_call: TRBJ2-2; cdr3_length: 15; d_call: NA; cdr3_nt: TGTGCCAGCAGCTTAAGTGTGGGCACCAGGGGGGAGCTGTTTTTT; cdr3_aa: CASSLSVGTRGELFF
v_call: TRBV24-1; clone_size: NA; j_call: TRBJ2-2; cdr3_length: 17; d_call: NA; cdr3_nt: TGTGCCACCAGTGACCCGGCCGGGGACGAACGTGTCGGGGAGCTGTTTTTT; cdr3_aa: CATSDPAGDERVGELFF
v_call: TRBV2; clone_size: NA; j_call: TRBJ2-1; cdr3_length: 16; d_call: TRBD2; cdr3_nt: TGTGCCAGCAGTGAGTCGGGGGGGCACTCCTACAATGAGCAGTTCTTC; cdr3_aa: CASSESGGHSYNEQFF
v_call: TRBV4-1; clone_size: NA; j_call: TRBJ1-1; cdr3_length: 13; d_call: NA; cdr3_nt: TGCGCCAGCAGCCCGGACGCCTTCACTGAAGCTTTCTTT; cdr3_aa: CASSPDAFTEAFF
v_call: TRBV6-1; clone_size: few; j_call: TRBJ2-3; cdr3_length: 14; d_call: NA; cdr3_nt: TGTGCCAGCAGTGAAGAAACCCACACAGATACGCAGTATTTT; cdr3_aa: CASSEETHTDTQYF
v_call: TRBV5-6; clone_size: NA; j_call: TRBJ1-6; cdr3_length: 12; d_call: NA; cdr3_nt: TGTGCCAGTAGAAGATATAATTCACCCCTCCACTTT; cdr3_aa: CASRRYNSPLHF
v_call: TRBV9; clone_size: NA; j_call: TRBJ2-5; cdr3_length: 14; d_call: NA; cdr3_nt: TGTGCCAGCAGCCCAGGCCTAAGCGTGGAGACCCAGTACTTC; cdr3_aa: CASSPGLSVETQYF
v_call: TRBV12-3/TRBV12-4; clone_size: NA; j_call: TRBJ2-5; cdr3_length: 11; d_call: NA; cdr3_nt: TGTGCCAGCACTCATCGGGAGACCCAGTACTTC; cdr3_aa: CASTHRETQYF
v_call: TRBV7-6; clone_size: NA; j_call: TRBJ1-1; cdr3_length: 14; d_call: NA; cdr3_nt: TGTGCCAGCAGTCCGACAAGAACGAACACTGAAGCTTTCTTT; cdr3_aa: CASSPTRTNTEAFF
v_call: TRBV24-1; clone_size: NA; j_call: TRBJ2-1; cdr3_length: 16; d_call: TRBD2; cdr3_nt: TGTGCCACCAGTGATTTGAGCGGGAGCTCCTACAATGAGCAGTTCTTC; cdr3_aa: CATSDLSGSSYNEQFF
v_call: TRBV4-3; clone_size: NA; j_call: TRBJ2-6; cdr3_length: 15; d_call: NA; cdr3_nt: TGCGCCAGCGGGACTCATCCCTCTGGGGCCAACGTCCTGACTTTC; cdr3_aa: CASGTHPSGANVLTF
v_call: TRBV18; clone_size: NA; j_call: TRBJ2-4; cdr3_length: 13; d_call: NA; cdr3_nt: TGTGCCAGCTCACCGGGGGTCGAAAACATTCAGTACTTC; cdr3_aa: CASSPGVENIQYF
v_call: TRBV10-3; clone_size: NA; j_call: TRBJ1-1; cdr3_length: 15; d_call: NA; cdr3_nt: TGTGCCATCAGTGGGATGGGGGGACCGGGCACTGAAGCTTTCTTT; cdr3_aa: CAISGMGGPGTEAFF
v_call: TRBV5-4; clone_size: NA; j_call: TRBJ1-6; cdr3_length: 15; d_call: TRBD1; cdr3_nt: TGTGCCAGCTCTCAGGGGGTCTCTACTCGTTCACCCCTCCACTTT; cdr3_aa: CASSQGVSTRSPLHF
v_call: TRBV5-1; clone_size: NA; j_call: TRBJ2-1; cdr3_length: 15; d_call: NA; cdr3_nt: TGCGCCAGCAGCTTGGCGACAGGAGGGCCCCATGAGCAGTTCTTC; cdr3_aa: CASSLATGGPHEQFF
v_call: TRBV5-1; clone_size: NA; j_call: TRBJ2-7; cdr3_length: 13; d_call: NA; cdr3_nt: TGCGCCAGCCGTTGGGACATACCCTACGAGCAGTACTTC; cdr3_aa: CASRWDIPYEQYF
v_call: TRBV11-3; clone_size: NA; j_call: TRBJ1-1; cdr3_length: 14; d_call: TRBD1; cdr3_nt: TGTGCCAGCAGGTTGGGACAGAAGAACACTGAAGCTTTCTTT; cdr3_aa: CASRLGQKNTEAFF
v_call: TRBV11-3; clone_size: NA; j_call: TRBJ2-1; cdr3_length: 16; d_call: TRBD2; cdr3_nt: TGTGCCAGCAGCCCGGGGACTAGCGGGAGGGGAAATGAGCAGTTCTTC; cdr3_aa: CASSPGTSGRGNEQFF
v_call: TRBV2; clone_size: NA; j_call: TRBJ1-1; cdr3_length: 13; d_call: NA; cdr3_nt: TGTGCCAGCGAGGCAGGGCGGGACACTGAAGCTTTCTTT; cdr3_aa: CASEAGRDTEAFF
v_call: TRBV30; clone_size: NA; j_call: TRBJ1-1; cdr3_length: 17; d_call: NA; cdr3_nt: TGTGCCTGGACCTCTGCAACCAAGTTGGGACCCCGGGCTGAAGCTTTCTTT; cdr3_aa: CAWTSATKLGPRAEAFF
v_call: TRBV4-3; clone_size: NA; j_call: TRBJ1-5; cdr3_length: 20; d_call: TRBD1; cdr3_nt: TGCGCCAGCAGCCAAGGCTTCCGGGACAGGGGGCTCCAGGGCAATCAGCCCCAGCATTTT; cdr3_aa: CASSQGFRDRGLQGNQPQHF
v_call: TRBV30; clone_size: NA; j_call: TRBJ2-5; cdr3_length: 13; d_call: NA; cdr3_nt: TGTGCCTGGGGCAGAGGGAGCCTAGAGACCCAGTACTTC; cdr3_aa: CAWGRGSLETQYF